Reported below is one T cell receptor beta chain. This same CDR3 is encoded by further DNA sequences in the sample. The data derive from a study of beta chain features in type 1 diabetes. The isolated RNA, all of it, was reverse transcribed, so expressed TCRB transcripts were what got sequenced. The data were produced by immunoSEQ multiplex PCR, yet TCRdb's version contains in-frame clones alone and is incomplete. This sample carries about 620,000 clones, about 14% of them seen once, and the ten largest clones take approximately 0.093%. The receptor was derived from a man younger than 30 in good health. The sequenced sample consisted of naive CD4+ T cells from blood.

CDR3 region: CSVEPRLNTEAFF. CDR3 sequence (DNA): TGCAGCGTTGAACCCAGACTGAACACTGAAGCTTTCTTT. V and J are TRBV29-1 and TRBJ1-1; D gene ambiguous. Germline CDR1 is SQVTM and CDR2 is ANQGSEA. The V gene lost 2 bases and the J gene lost 0 bases, with 7 bases spanning the gap. The CDR3 loop spans 13 amino acids.